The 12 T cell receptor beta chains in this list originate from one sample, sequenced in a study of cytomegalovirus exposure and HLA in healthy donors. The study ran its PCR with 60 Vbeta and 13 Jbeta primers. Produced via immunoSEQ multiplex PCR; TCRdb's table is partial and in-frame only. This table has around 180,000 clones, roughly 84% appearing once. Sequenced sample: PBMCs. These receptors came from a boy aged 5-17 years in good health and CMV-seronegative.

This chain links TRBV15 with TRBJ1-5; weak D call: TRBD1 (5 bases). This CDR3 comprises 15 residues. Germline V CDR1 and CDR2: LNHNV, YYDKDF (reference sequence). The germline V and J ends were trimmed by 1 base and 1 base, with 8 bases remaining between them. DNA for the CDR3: TGTGCCACCAGCAGAGTCGGGGGGAGCAATCAGCCCCAGCATTTT. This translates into CATSRVGGSNQPQHF. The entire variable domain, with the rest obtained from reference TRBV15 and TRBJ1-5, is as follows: DAMVIQNPRYQVTQFGKPVTLSCSQTLNHNVMYWYQQKSSQAPKLLFHYYDKDFNNEADTPDNFQSRRPNTSFCFLDIRSPGLGDTAMYLCATSRVGGSNQPQHFGDGTRLSIL.

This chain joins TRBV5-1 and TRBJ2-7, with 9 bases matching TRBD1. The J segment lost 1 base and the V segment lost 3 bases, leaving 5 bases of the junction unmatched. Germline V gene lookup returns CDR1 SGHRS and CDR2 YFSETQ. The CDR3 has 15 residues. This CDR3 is CASSSTGTGSYEQYF. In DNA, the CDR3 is TGCGCCAGCAGCTCGACCGGGACAGGGTCCTACGAGCAGTACTTC.

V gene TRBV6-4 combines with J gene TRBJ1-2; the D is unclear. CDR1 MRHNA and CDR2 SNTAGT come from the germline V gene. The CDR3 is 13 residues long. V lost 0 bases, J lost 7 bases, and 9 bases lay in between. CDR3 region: CASSDSETSGYTF. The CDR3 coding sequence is TGTGCCAGCAGTGACTCGGAGACTAGTGGCTACACCTTC.

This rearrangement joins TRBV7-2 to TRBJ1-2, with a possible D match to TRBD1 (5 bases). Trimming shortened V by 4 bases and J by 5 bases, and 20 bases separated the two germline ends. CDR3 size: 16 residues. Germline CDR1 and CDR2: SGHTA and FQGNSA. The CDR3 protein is CASSYGRRQKSYGYTF. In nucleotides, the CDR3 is TGTGCCAGCAGCTACGGTCGGAGACAGAAATCTTATGGCTACACCTTC.

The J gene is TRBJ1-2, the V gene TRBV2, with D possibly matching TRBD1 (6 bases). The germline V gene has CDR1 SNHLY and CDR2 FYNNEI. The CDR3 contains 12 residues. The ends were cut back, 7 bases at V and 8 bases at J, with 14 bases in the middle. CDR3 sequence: CASTQATGGYTF. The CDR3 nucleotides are TGTGCCAGCACCCAAGCAACAGGGGGCTACACCTTC.

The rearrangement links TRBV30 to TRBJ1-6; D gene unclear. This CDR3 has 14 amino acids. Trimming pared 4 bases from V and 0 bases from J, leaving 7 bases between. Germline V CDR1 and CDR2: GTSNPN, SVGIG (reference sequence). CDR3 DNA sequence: TGTGCCTGGATGCTGAGCTCCTATAATTCACCCCTCCACTTT. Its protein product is CAWMLSSYNSPLHF.

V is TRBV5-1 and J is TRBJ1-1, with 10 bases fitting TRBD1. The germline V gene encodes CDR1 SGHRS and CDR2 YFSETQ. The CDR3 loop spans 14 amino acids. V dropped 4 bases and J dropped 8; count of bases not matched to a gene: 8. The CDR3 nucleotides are TGCGCCAGCAGCCCAGACCGGGACAGGGGAGAAGCTTTCTTT. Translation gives CASSPDRDRGEAFF.

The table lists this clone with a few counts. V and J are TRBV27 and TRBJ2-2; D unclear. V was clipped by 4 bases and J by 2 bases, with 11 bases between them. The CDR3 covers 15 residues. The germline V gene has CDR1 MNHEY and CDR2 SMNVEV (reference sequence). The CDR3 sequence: CASSSGRPNTGELFF. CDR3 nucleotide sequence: TGTGCCAGCAGTTCAGGTCGACCTAACACCGGGGAGCTGTTTTTT.

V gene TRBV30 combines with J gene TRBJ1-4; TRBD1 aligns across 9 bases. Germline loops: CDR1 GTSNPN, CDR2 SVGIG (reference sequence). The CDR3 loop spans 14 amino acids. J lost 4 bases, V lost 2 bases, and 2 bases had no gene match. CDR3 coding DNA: TGTGCCTGGAGTAGGGGACAGGGTAATGAAAAACTGTTTTTT. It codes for CAWSRGQGNEKLFF.

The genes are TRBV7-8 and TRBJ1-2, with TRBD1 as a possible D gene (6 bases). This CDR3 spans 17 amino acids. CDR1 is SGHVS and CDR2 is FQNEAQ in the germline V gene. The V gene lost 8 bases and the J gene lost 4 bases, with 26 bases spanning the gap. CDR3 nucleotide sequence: TGTGCCAGCCTTTCACAGGGCAGGCATGGTGGCATCTATGGCTACACCTTC. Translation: CASLSQGRHGGIYGYTF.

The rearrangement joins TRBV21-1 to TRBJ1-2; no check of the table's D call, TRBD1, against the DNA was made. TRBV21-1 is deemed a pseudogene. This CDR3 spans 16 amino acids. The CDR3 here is CASSKGSTGSAYGYTF. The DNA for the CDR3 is TGTGCCAGCAGCAAAGGGTCGACAGGGAGCGCCTATGGCTACACCTTC.

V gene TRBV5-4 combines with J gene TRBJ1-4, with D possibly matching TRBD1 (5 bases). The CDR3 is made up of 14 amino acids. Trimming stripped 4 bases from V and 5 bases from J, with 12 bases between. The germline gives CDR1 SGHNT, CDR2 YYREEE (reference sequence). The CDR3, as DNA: TGTGCCAGCAGCCGCGGGGGGGGGAATGAAAAACTGTTTTTT. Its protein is CASSRGGGNEKLFF.